This passage covers 22 T cell receptor beta chains from one sample sequenced in a study of a mutant IDH1 vaccine in newly diagnosed glioma. Profiling relied on immunoSEQ multiplex PCR, and the TCRdb table lists in-frame clones only, not all of them. The repertoire holds around 69,000 clones, with around 90% as singletons. The time point is: week 35, safety follow-up. All doses held 300 ug of mutant IDH1 20-mer peptide, with topical imiquimod. No antigen has been assigned to these receptors. Here the sequenced sample was PBMCs, taken from a glioma patient whose treatment included an IDH1 peptide vaccine. These receptors all stem from a man aged 30 to 45 with glioma.

This sequence joins TRBV5-4 and TRBJ1-2; 7 positions match TRBD1. Trimming took 4 bases from V and 1 from J; bases not matched to a gene: 4. Germline CDR1 reads SGHNT; CDR2 reads YYREEE (reference sequence). This CDR3 is built from 14 residues. In DNA form, the CDR3 reads TGTGCCAGCAGCCGGACAGGCAATAACTATGGCTACACCTTC. Translating gives CASSRTGNNYGYTF.

This clone was detected a few times. CDR3 sequence reads: CSVEEPGVTEAFF. CDR3 DNA sequence: TGCAGCGTTGAAGAACCAGGGGTCACTGAAGCTTTCTTT. The chain employs TRBV29-1 and TRBJ1-1; D may be TRBD1 (6 bases). The CDR3 contains 13 residues. Trimming shortened V by 0 bases and J by 4 bases, and 9 bases separated the two germline ends. The germline CDR1 and CDR2 sequences are SQVTM and ANQGSEA.

The chain has TRBV7-6 and TRBJ2-5; no reliable D call. CDR3 size: 12 residues. Germline loops: CDR1 SGHVS, CDR2 FNYEAQ. V was cut by 1 base and J by 4 bases, with 4 bases left in between. In DNA form, the CDR3 reads TGTGCCAGCAGCTTAGTGGGAGAGACCCAGTACTTC. The encoded protein is CASSLVGETQYF.

V is TRBV6-5 and J is TRBJ2-3; D perhaps matches TRBD1 (5 bases). Germline V CDR1 and CDR2: MNHEY, SVGAGI. V shed 0 bases and J shed 7 bases, with 11 bases lying between them. The CDR3 spans 14 residues. CDR3 coding DNA: TGTGCCAGCAGTTACTCCAGGGTGTACAATACGCAGTATTTT. This sequence encodes CASSYSRVYNTQYF.

V gene TRBV6-6 combines with J gene TRBJ2-7; TRBD2 aligns across 11 bases. V was pared by 4 bases and J by 11 bases, with 4 bases of the junction left unmatched. The CDR3 totals 12 residues. Per germline, CDR1 MNHNY and CDR2 SVGAGI (reference sequence). CDR3 sequence reads: CASSSLAGVEYF. The DNA of the CDR3 is TGTGCCAGCAGTTCACTAGCGGGAGTGGAGTACTTC.

The rearrangement joins TRBV5-1 to TRBJ2-3, with 8 positions matching TRBD2. Losses at the gene ends were 0 bases for V and 6 bases for J; bases not matched to a gene: 9. The CDR3 sequence is 16 residues long. CDR1 is SGHRS and CDR2 is YFSETQ in the germline V gene. The CDR3 DNA sequence: TGCGCCAGCAGCTTGGCGGGTAGCGGGGTGCCCGATACGCAGTATTTT. This gives the protein CASSLAGSGVPDTQYF.

The chain recombines TRBV2 with TRBJ2-1; unclear D gene. The germline CDR1 and CDR2 sequences are SNHLY and FYNNEI. The CDR3 has 15 amino acids. The V end was cut by 3 bases, the J end by 5 bases, with 14 bases between. DNA of the CDR3: TGTGCCAGCAGTGAGGGCCAGTTGATAGACAATGAGCAGTTCTTC. Translation: CASSEGQLIDNEQFF. Drawing the rest from reference TRBV2 and TRBJ2-1, the complete variable domain is EPEVTQTPSHQVTQMGQEVILRCVPISNHLYFYWYRQILGQKVEFLVSFYNNEISEKSEIFDDQFSVERPDGSNFTLKIRSTKLEDSAMYFCASSEGQLIDNEQFFGPGTRLTVL.

J is TRBJ1-2 and V is TRBV20-1; perhaps TRBD1 as D (5 bases). This CDR3 region has 11 residues. Trimming took off 1 base at V and 14 bases at J, with 14 bases between the two ends. Germline V gene sequence: CDR1 DFQATT, CDR2 SNEGSKA (reference sequence). DNA for the CDR3: TGCAGTGCTAGAGCGGGGACCAGAGGTACCTTC. This encodes CSARAGTRGTF.

This chain joins TRBV7-2 and TRBJ2-3; 12 bases map to TRBD2. The CDR3 contains 16 residues. Trimming removed 4 bases from V and 2 bases from J; junction bases left unmatched: 4. CDR1 is SGHTA and CDR2 is FQGNSA in the germline V gene. CDR3 protein: CASSSTSGGNTDTQYF. DNA for the CDR3: TGTGCCAGCAGCTCGACTAGCGGGGGTAACACAGATACGCAGTATTTT.

The chain employs TRBV19 and TRBJ2-1, with 12 bases that match TRBD2. Trimming took 4 bases from V and 3 from J; bases not matched to a gene: 10. Germline V CDR1 and CDR2: LNHDA, SQIVND (reference sequence). There are 18 residues in the CDR3. The CDR3 sequence: CASSTTSGGPPYYNEQFF. The DNA of the CDR3 is TGTGCCAGTAGTACCACTAGCGGGGGGCCCCCCTACTACAATGAGCAGTTCTTC.

The CDR3 DNA is TGTGCCAGCAGCTTAGAGAGCATGGTGAACACTGAAGCTTTCTTT. Protein sequence: CASSLESMVNTEAFF. V usage is TRBV11-2 and J usage is TRBJ1-1; D remains ambiguous. V lost 0 bases and J 0 bases, leaving 8 bases between the germline ends. The CDR3 length is 15 residues. The V gene's germline CDR1 is SGHAT and CDR2 FQNNGV.

V and J are TRBV6-5 and TRBJ2-2; D not certain. V lost 6 bases, J lost 2 bases, and 4 bases lay in between. The CDR3 is made up of 12 amino acids. The germline CDR1 and CDR2 sequences are MNHEY and SVGAGI. The CDR3 DNA sequence: TGTGCCAGCAGCCAAAACACCGGGGAGCTGTTTTTT. Translating gives CASSQNTGELFF.

V is TRBV9 and J is TRBJ1-4; D unresolved. In germline, CDR1 is SGDLS, CDR2 YYNGEE. V lost 3 bases, J lost 10 bases, and 16 bases lay in between. This CDR3 spans 14 amino acids. CDR3 protein: CASSGRGREGKLFF. DNA of the CDR3: TGTGCCAGCAGCGGACGAGGACGGGAGGGAAAACTGTTTTTT.

The CDR3 sequence: CATSREPTIPEAFF. The CDR3 nucleotides read TGTGCCACCAGCAGAGAACCGACCATACCTGAAGCTTTCTTT. This sequence joins TRBV15 and TRBJ1-1; D ambiguous. V lost 0 bases, J lost 6 bases, and 11 bases lay in between. This CDR3 comprises 14 residues. Germline CDR1 is LNHNV and CDR2 is YYDKDF (reference sequence). The full variable domain, completed using reference TRBV15 and TRBJ1-1, is DAMVIQNPRYQVTQFGKPVTLSCSQTLNHNVMYWYQQKSSQAPKLLFHYYDKDFNNEADTPDNFQSRRPNTSFCFLDIRSPGLGDTAMYLCATSREPTIPEAFFGQGTRLTVV.

The chain couples TRBV28 to TRBJ1-4, with D possibly matching TRBD1 (5 bases). V dropped 3 bases and J dropped 0 bases, with 8 bases sitting between them. The CDR3 totals 15 residues. The germline gives CDR1 MDHEN, CDR2 SYDVKM. DNA for the CDR3: TGTGCCAGCAGTTTGAGGGGTTCAACTAATGAAAAACTGTTTTTT. Amino acid sequence: CASSLRGSTNEKLFF.

This clone was recorded a few times. The chain couples TRBV9 to TRBJ2-7; TRBD2 aligns across 9 bases. After removal of 3 bases from V and 2 bases from J, the junction contained 3 bases not matched to a gene. From germline, CDR1 is SGDLS and CDR2 YYNGEE. The CDR3 is made up of 14 amino acids. The CDR3 DNA reads TGTGCCAGCAGCGGTCTAGCGGGGCCCTACGAGCAGTACTTC. This encodes CASSGLAGPYEQYF. The full variable domain, its missing parts supplied by reference TRBV9 and TRBJ2-7, is DSGVTQTPKHLITATGQRVTLRCSPRSGDLSVYWYQQSLDQGLQFLIQYYNGEERAKGNILERFSAQQFPDLHSELNLSSLELGDSALYFCASSGLAGPYEQYFGPGTRLTVT.

The chain employs TRBV6-1 and TRBJ1-1, with D unresolved. The germline V and J ends were trimmed by 5 bases and 0 bases, with 4 bases remaining between them. CDR3 length: 12 amino acids. Germline V lookup: CDR1 MNHNS, CDR2 SASEGT. CDR3 sequence: CASSLMNTEAFF. The CDR3 coding sequence is TGTGCCAGCAGTTTGATGAACACTGAAGCTTTCTTT.

This chain joins TRBV7-9 and TRBJ2-1; D is ambiguous. V gave up 3 bases and J gave up 1 base, with 7 bases separating them. The CDR3 consists of 14 residues. The germline V gene has CDR1 SEHNR and CDR2 FQNEAQ (reference sequence). CDR3 sequence: CASSFTLSYNEQFF. CDR3 bases: TGTGCCAGCAGCTTTACATTGTCCTACAATGAGCAGTTCTTC.

V is TRBV9 and J is TRBJ1-1; 8 bases agree with TRBD1. V dropped 5 bases and J dropped 4; count of bases not matched to a gene: 13. The CDR3 has 16 residues. Germline values: CDR1 SGDLS, CDR2 YYNGEE. The CDR3: CASRRGSDRDGTEAFF. Written as DNA, the CDR3 is TGTGCCAGCAGGAGGGGATCGGACAGGGATGGCACTGAAGCTTTCTTT.

The genes are TRBV27 and TRBJ2-2; D call uncertain. Germline CDR1 and CDR2: MNHEY and SMNVEV (reference sequence). The CDR3 is 13 amino acids. Trimming pared 3 bases from V and 0 bases from J, leaving 2 bases between. The CDR3 bases are TGTGCCAGCAGTTTCGCGAACACCGGGGAGCTGTTTTTT. Translated, it gives CASSFANTGELFF.

V and J are TRBV9 and TRBJ2-5; TRBD2 matches at 9 bases. The J call could be wrong; TRBJ2-7 is a better fit for the DNA end. Germline lookup yields CDR1 SGDLS and CDR2 YYNGEE. This CDR3 has 15 residues. The CDR3: CASSVTAGGLYEQYF. In DNA, the CDR3 is TGTGCCAGCAGCGTAACAGCGGGAGGACTCTACGAGCAGTACTTC.

The V gene is TRBV9, the J gene TRBJ1-1, with D uncertain. The CDR3 extends over 21 amino acids. The V gene's germline CDR1 is SGDLS and CDR2 YYNGEE. V shed 3 bases and J shed 5 bases, with 35 bases lying between them. The CDR3 bases are TGTGCCAGCAGCGCCACCCCCGGGCCCTACACAACCCCCACATGGCGGACTGAAGCTTTCTTT. Residues: CASSATPGPYTTPTWRTEAFF. Filled out from reference TRBV9 and TRBJ1-1, the complete variable domain reads DSGVTQTPKHLITATGQRVTLRCSPRSGDLSVYWYQQSLDQGLQFLIQYYNGEERAKGNILERFSAQQFPDLHSELNLSSLELGDSALYFCASSATPGPYTTPTWRTEAFFGQGTRLTVV.